The 30 T cell receptor beta chains below were found in one sample sequenced in a study of OX40 agonist ivuxolimab in advanced cancers. Only in-frame clones appear in the TCRdb table, and some are missing; sequencing was by immunoSEQ multiplex PCR. The sample holds about 110,000 clones, about nine tenths seen once. Sequenced here: CD4+ or CD8+ T cells sorted from blood, sampled in a trial of the OX40 agonist ivuxolimab. Receptors originate from an adult with an advanced solid tumor such as melanoma, head and neck, liver or kidney cancer.

The V gene is TRBV30, the J gene TRBJ2-5; TRBD1 aligns across 7 bases. Germline values: CDR1 GTSNPN, CDR2 SVGIG (reference sequence). After removal of 4 bases from V and 1 base from J, the junction contained 6 bases not matched to a gene. The CDR3 totals 14 residues. The CDR3 sequence is CAWNRGTVQETQYF. In nucleotides, the CDR3 is TGTGCCTGGAATCGAGGGACAGTCCAAGAGACCCAGTACTTC.

The sample holds one count of this clone. The chain uses TRBV5-5 and TRBJ2-3; D is unresolved. The CDR3 sequence is 13 residues long. Deletions cut 3 bases from V and 2 bases from J, with 7 bases between. CDR1 SGHKS and CDR2 YYEKEE come from the germline V gene (reference sequence). CDR3 sequence reads: CASSWESTDTQYF. In nucleotides, the CDR3 is TGTGCCAGCAGCTGGGAATCCACAGATACGCAGTATTTT.

The chain employs TRBV5-4 and TRBJ2-7, with unresolved D. The CDR3 is made up of 13 amino acids. The V and J ends lost 4 bases and 1 base respectively, with 9 bases between them. Germline V CDR1 and CDR2: SGHNT, YYREEE (reference sequence). Here the CDR3 reads CASSEVSSYEQYF. Here the CDR3 DNA reads TGTGCCAGCAGCGAGGTATCTTCCTACGAGCAGTACTTC.

This rearrangement joins TRBV5-1 to TRBJ1-2; no reliable D call. With 0 bases removed from V and 1 base from J, the gap between germline ends came to 4 bases. This CDR3 contains 13 residues. CDR1 and CDR2 (germline): SGHRS, YFSETQ. This CDR3 reads CASSLALNYGYTF. The CDR3 nucleotides read TGCGCCAGCAGCTTGGCTCTTAACTATGGCTACACCTTC.

CDR3 sequence (DNA): TGCGCCAGCAGCTCGCCGGGACAGGAGGAGACCCAGTACTTC. Its protein is CASSSPGQEETQYF. The chain recombines TRBV5-1 with TRBJ2-5, with 8 bases that match TRBD1. Germline lookup yields CDR1 SGHRS and CDR2 YFSETQ. Trimming cost V 3 bases and J 5 bases; bases outside gene matches: 6. This CDR3 is built from 14 residues.

J is TRBJ2-7 and V is TRBV6-5; the D is unclear. The CDR3 loop spans 14 amino acids. Germline V CDR1 and CDR2: MNHEY, SVGAGI. V was trimmed by 0 bases and J by 3 bases, leaving 9 bases between them. CDR3 in amino acids: CASSYSSSNYEQYF. In DNA form, the CDR3 reads TGTGCCAGCAGTTACTCTTCCAGCAACTACGAGCAGTACTTC.

The chain uses TRBV14 and TRBJ2-4, with 9 bases aligning to TRBD2. Germline V gene data show CDR1 as SGHDN and CDR2 as FVKESK. Losses at the gene ends were 4 bases for V and 6 bases for J; bases not matched to a gene: 10. The CDR3 sequence is 16 residues long. CDR3 residues: CASSRSGTSIANIQYF. The CDR3 DNA sequence: TGTGCCAGCAGCCGTTCGGGGACTAGCATTGCAAACATTCAGTACTTC.

V usage is TRBV5-4 and J usage is TRBJ1-3; possibly TRBD1 for D (6 bases). This CDR3 region has 17 residues. Trimming took off 5 bases at V and 3 bases at J, with 21 bases between the two ends. CDR1 and CDR2 from the germline V gene are SGHNT and YYREEE (reference sequence). CDR3: CASSSSPGVGVGNTIYF. DNA for the CDR3: TGTGCCAGCAGTTCTTCCCCAGGGGTCGGGGTTGGAAACACCATATATTTT. The full variable domain, completed using reference TRBV5-4 and TRBJ1-3, is ETGVTQSPTHLIKTRGQQVTLRCSSQSGHNTVSWYQQALGQGPQFIFQYYREEENGRGNFPPRFSGLQFPNYSSELNVNALELDDSALYLCASSSSPGVGVGNTIYFGEGSWLTVV.

V is TRBV19 and J is TRBJ1-6, with 9 bases matching TRBD1. Trimming removed 6 bases from V and 9 bases from J; junction bases left unmatched: 6. The germline CDR1 and CDR2 sequences are LNHDA and SQIVND (reference sequence). This CDR3 is 14 amino acids long. The CDR3 DNA reads as TGTGCCAGTAGGGACAGGGGTACGGGTTCACCCCTCCACTTT. It yields the protein CASRDRGTGSPLHF.

This chain connects TRBV19 to TRBJ1-2; TRBD1 matches at 9 bases. Germline loops: CDR1 LNHDA, CDR2 SQIVND (reference sequence). The CDR3 spans 14 residues. V dropped 7 bases and J dropped 4; count of bases not matched to a gene: 7. In nucleotides, the CDR3 is TGTGCCAGTAAAACCTTGACAGGGGGCTATGGCTACACCTTC. This sequence encodes CASKTLTGGYGYTF.

The chain carries TRBV4-2 and TRBJ1-5; 7 nucleotides align to TRBD1. Germline V gene sequence: CDR1 LGHNA, CDR2 YNFKEQ. There are 16 residues in the CDR3. The V segment lost 0 bases and the J segment 5 bases; nucleotides outside the gene matches: 7. The CDR3: CASSQDLGRGYQPQHF. CDR3 DNA sequence: TGTGCCAGCAGCCAAGATCTAGGCAGGGGGTATCAGCCCCAGCATTTT.

V gene TRBV2 combines with J gene TRBJ2-5; D may be TRBD1 (6 bases). Between the trimmed V and J ends, which lost 1 base and 4 bases, there was a span of 13 bases. The CDR3 totals 15 residues. CDR1 is SNHLY and CDR2 is FYNNEI in the germline V gene. CDR3 sequence reads: CASSEGVLGGETQYF. Here the CDR3 DNA reads TGTGCCAGCAGTGAAGGTGTCCTAGGGGGAGAGACCCAGTACTTC.

The rearrangement links TRBV5-6 to TRBJ1-5; 10 bases match TRBD1. The CDR3 sequence is 15 residues long. The V gene's germline CDR1 is SGHDT and CDR2 YYEEEE. J gave up 9 bases and V 2 bases, and 8 bases lay outside the gene matches. CDR3 sequence: CASSFGRDRGRPQHF. As DNA, the CDR3 is TGTGCCAGCAGCTTCGGTAGGGACAGGGGTAGGCCCCAGCATTTT. Based on the CDR3 plus reference TRBV5-6 and TRBJ1-5, the full variable domain is DAGVTQSPTHLIKTRGQQVTLRCSPKSGHDTVSWYQQALGQGPQFIFQYYEEEERQRGNFPDRFSGHQFPNYSSELNVNALLLGDSALYLCASSFGRDRGRPQHFGDGTRLSIL.

The J gene is TRBJ1-1, the V gene TRBV19, with 7 positions matching TRBD1. From germline, CDR1 is LNHDA and CDR2 SQIVND (reference sequence). The V gene end was trimmed by 5 bases and the J gene end by 1 base; junction bases not matched to a gene: 4. The CDR3 runs 14 residues. As DNA, the CDR3 is TGTGCCAGTAGTCCTCGGGACAGGAACACTGAAGCTTTCTTT. Its protein is CASSPRDRNTEAFF.

The chain combines TRBV9 with TRBJ1-6, with 7 positions matching TRBD1. Per the germline V gene, CDR1 is SGDLS and CDR2 is YYNGEE. V lost 5 bases to trimming and J lost 3 bases; unmatched junction nucleotides: 8. The CDR3 has 16 amino acids. Here the CDR3 DNA reads TGTGCCAGCAGTGATCCGACAGGGAACTATAATTCACCCCTCCACTTT. It encodes CASSDPTGNYNSPLHF.

The V gene is TRBV27, the J gene TRBJ2-7; TRBD1 matches 11 bases. Unmatched junction bases numbered 2, after V lost 6 bases and J lost 4 bases. Germline values: CDR1 MNHEY, CDR2 SMNVEV (reference sequence). The CDR3 loop spans 13 amino acids. For the CDR3, the DNA is TGTGCCAGCAGCCGGGACAGGGGGTACGAGCAGTACTTC. This encodes CASSRDRGYEQYF.

The rearrangement joins TRBV6-1 to TRBJ1-1; a weak D match, TRBD1 (5 bases). Trimming took 11 bases from V and 1 from J, leaving 17 bases between them. This CDR3 has 14 amino acids. Germline CDR1 and CDR2: MNHNS and SASEGT. CDR3 amino acids: CAATGGGRNTEAFF. CDR3 nucleotides: TGTGCCGCCACCGGTGGGGGACGGAACACTGAAGCTTTCTTT.

The CDR3 nucleotides are TGTGCCAGCAGCCCCGACCCAGCTAACTATGGCTACACCTTC. This codes for CASSPDPANYGYTF. The chain is built from TRBV7-2 and TRBJ1-2; D gene uncertain. The CDR3 runs 14 residues. The V end lost 5 bases, the J end lost 0 bases, and 10 bases lay between the germline ends. Germline CDR1 reads SGHTA; CDR2 reads FQGNSA.

This chain joins TRBV30 and TRBJ1-1; TRBD1 might be the D (6 bases). CDR3 length: 13 amino acids. Trimming took off 2 bases at V and 5 bases at J, with 12 bases between the two ends. Germline CDR1 reads GTSNPN; CDR2 reads SVGIG (reference sequence). The CDR3 region is CAWSREQGTEAFF. In DNA, the CDR3 is TGTGCCTGGAGTAGGGAACAGGGAACTGAAGCTTTCTTT. Together with reference TRBV30 and TRBJ1-1, the CDR3 gives the full variable domain: SQTIHQWPATLVQPVGSPLSLECTVEGTSNPNLYWYRQAAGRGLQLLFYSVGIGQISSEVPQNLSASRPQDRQFILSSKKLLLSDSGFYLCAWSREQGTEAFFGQGTRLTVV.

J is TRBJ2-7 and V is TRBV28; 10 bases line up with TRBD1. Germline V CDR1 and CDR2: MDHEN, SYDVKM. V lost 7 bases, J lost 5 bases, and 8 bases stayed unmatched. This CDR3 contains 14 residues. DNA for the CDR3: TGTGCCAGCATTCCGGCCGGGACAGGGGACGAGCAGTACTTC. It is translated as CASIPAGTGDEQYF.

This clone came up once. The chain is built from TRBV6-5 and TRBJ2-1, with D unclear. The germline gives CDR1 MNHEY, CDR2 SVGAGI. The CDR3 has 12 amino acids. V lost 6 bases and J lost 2, with 5 bases in between. CDR3 bases: TGTGCCAGCAGAACCACCTACAATGAGCAGTTCTTC. Encoded protein: CASRTTYNEQFF.

The J gene is TRBJ2-7, the V gene TRBV19; TRBD1 aligns across 10 bases. Per germline, CDR1 LNHDA and CDR2 SQIVND (reference sequence). The CDR3 length is 15 residues. Losses at the gene ends were 5 bases for V and 3 bases for J; bases not matched to a gene: 7. CDR3 amino acids: CASSSSGTGVYEQYF. The CDR3 coding sequence is TGTGCCAGTAGTTCCTCCGGGACAGGGGTCTACGAGCAGTACTTC.

The chain is built from TRBV6-1 and TRBJ1-5; possibly TRBD1 for D (6 bases). This CDR3 is built from 13 residues. The V and J ends lost 3 bases and 9 bases respectively, with 12 bases between them. CDR1 and CDR2 from the germline V gene are MNHNS and SASEGT. The CDR3 DNA is TGTGCCAGCAGTGACAAGGGGGTCCGGCCCCAGCATTTT. It yields the protein CASSDKGVRPQHF.

This chain links TRBV9 with TRBJ1-2; 7 bases line up with TRBD1. Per the germline V gene, CDR1 is SGDLS and CDR2 is YYNGEE. CDR3 length: 17 amino acids. V lost 4 bases to trimming and J lost 0 bases; unmatched junction nucleotides: 12. CDR3 residues: CASSPTWIGQANYGYTF. CDR3 DNA sequence: TGTGCCAGCAGCCCGACGTGGATCGGACAGGCTAACTATGGCTACACCTTC.

The chain couples TRBV9 to TRBJ1-3; D is ambiguous. The V end was cut by 0 bases, the J end by 0 bases, with 10 bases between. The CDR3 contains 16 residues. In germline, CDR1 is SGDLS, CDR2 YYNGEE. The DNA of the CDR3 is TGTGCCAGCAGCGTAGGGGCGGATTACTCTGGAAACACCATATATTTT. This encodes CASSVGADYSGNTIYF. Full variable domain (missing parts from reference TRBV9 and TRBJ1-3): DSGVTQTPKHLITATGQRVTLRCSPRSGDLSVYWYQQSLDQGLQFLIQYYNGEERAKGNILERFSAQQFPDLHSELNLSSLELGDSALYFCASSVGADYSGNTIYFGEGSWLTVV.

The chain employs TRBV5-1 and TRBJ2-3, with 7 bases lining up with TRBD2. V gave up 4 bases and J gave up 6 bases; unmatched junction bases: 11. The CDR3 is 15 amino acids. Germline CDR1 is SGHRS and CDR2 is YFSETQ. CDR3 residues: CASSHGTTFGDTQYF. The CDR3 region has the DNA TGCGCCAGCAGCCACGGGACTACCTTCGGGGATACGCAGTATTTT. The full variable domain, its missing parts supplied by reference TRBV5-1 and TRBJ2-3, is KAGVTQTPRYLIKTRGQQVTLSCSPISGHRSVSWYQQTPGQGLQFLFEYFSETQRNKGNFPGRFSGRQFSNSRSEMNVSTLELGDSALYLCASSHGTTFGDTQYFGPGTRLTVL.

Only one count was recorded for this clone. This chain connects TRBV18 to TRBJ2-3; 7 nucleotides line up with TRBD1. The trim removed 4 bases at V and 4 bases at J, leaving 2 bases unmatched. CDR3 length: 13 amino acids. Germline CDR1 reads KGHSH; CDR2 reads LQKENI. The CDR3 coding sequence is TGTGCCAGCTCACAAACAGGGGCAGATACGCAGTATTTT. Protein: CASSQTGADTQYF.

This clone appeared a single time. V and J are TRBV7-2 and TRBJ1-1; possibly TRBD1 for D (5 bases). CDR1 and CDR2 from the germline V gene are SGHTA and FQGNSA. The CDR3 has 13 amino acids. V was trimmed by 5 bases and J by 4 bases, leaving 11 bases between them. CDR3 loop: CASSPQQGTEAFF. The CDR3 DNA sequence: TGTGCCAGCAGCCCCCAGCAGGGCACTGAAGCTTTCTTT.

The rearrangement links TRBV9 to TRBJ2-7; 9 nucleotides match TRBD2. Germline lookup yields CDR1 SGDLS and CDR2 YYNGEE. V was clipped by 4 bases and J by 7 bases; unmatched bases: 6. CDR3 size: 13 residues. CDR3 nucleotide sequence: TGTGCCAGCAGCCCTAGCGGGGCGGGAGAGCAGTACTTC. Amino acids: CASSPSGAGEQYF.

The gene calls are TRBV28 and TRBJ2-4; 9 bases line up with TRBD1. The J segment lost 2 bases and the V segment lost 7 bases, leaving 12 bases of the junction unmatched. The CDR3 loop spans 17 amino acids. Germline CDR1 MDHEN, CDR2 SYDVKM. CDR3 in amino acids: CASISGGQGLPKNIQYF. CDR3 DNA sequence: TGTGCCAGCATCTCTGGAGGACAGGGGCTACCCAAAAACATTCAGTACTTC.